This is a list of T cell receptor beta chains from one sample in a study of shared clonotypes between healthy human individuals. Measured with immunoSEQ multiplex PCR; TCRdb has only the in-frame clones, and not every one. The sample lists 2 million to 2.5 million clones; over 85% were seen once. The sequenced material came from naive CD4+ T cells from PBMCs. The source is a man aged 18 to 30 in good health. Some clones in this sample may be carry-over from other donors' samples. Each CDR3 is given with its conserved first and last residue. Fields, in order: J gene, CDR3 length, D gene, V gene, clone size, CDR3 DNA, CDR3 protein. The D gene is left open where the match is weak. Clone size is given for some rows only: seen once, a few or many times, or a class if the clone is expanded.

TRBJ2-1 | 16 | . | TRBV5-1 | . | TGCGCCAGCAGCTTGTCCTTTCCGATCTCCTACAATGAGCAGTTCTTC | CASSLSFPISYNEQFF
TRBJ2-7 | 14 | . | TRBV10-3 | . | TGTGCCATCAGTGGGGGGCGACACTCCTACGAGCAGTACTTC | CAISGGRHSYEQYF
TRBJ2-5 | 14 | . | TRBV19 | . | TGTGCCAGTAGTATTCAGGGCAGTCGAGAGACCCAGTACTTC | CASSIQGSRETQYF
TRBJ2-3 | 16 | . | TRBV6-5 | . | TGTGCCAGCAGTTCCACACCGGGACATAGCACAGATACGCAGTATTTT | CASSSTPGHSTDTQYF
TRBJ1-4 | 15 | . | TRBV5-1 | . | TGCGCCAGCAGCTTGGCCCTGCAGGGGAATGAAAAACTGTTTTTT | CASSLALQGNEKLFF
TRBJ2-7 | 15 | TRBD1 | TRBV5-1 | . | TGCGCCAGCAGCTCCCAGACAGGGGGCGAGGACGAGCAGTACTTC | CASSSQTGGEDEQYF
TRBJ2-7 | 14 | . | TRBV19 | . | TGTGCCAGTACCTATGAGGGAAGAGGGGGCGAGCAGTACTTC | CASTYEGRGGEQYF
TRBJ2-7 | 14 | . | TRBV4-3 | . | TGCGCCAGCAGCCTCGCGGCCCACTCCTACGAGCAGTACTTC | CASSLAAHSYEQYF
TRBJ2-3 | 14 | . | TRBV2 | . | TGTGCCAGCAGTGCCCGACCCTGGGCAGATACGCAGTATTTT | CASSARPWADTQYF
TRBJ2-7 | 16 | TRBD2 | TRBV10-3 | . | TGTGCCATCAGTGAGAAGGATTTAGCGGGTGACGAAGAGCAGTACTTC | CAISEKDLAGDEEQYF
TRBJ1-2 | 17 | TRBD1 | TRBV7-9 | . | TGTGCCAGCAGCCCGACAGGGGGCAACCGGGGTTCCTATGGCTACACCTTC | CASSPTGGNRGSYGYTF
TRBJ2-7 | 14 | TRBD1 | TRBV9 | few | TGTGCCAGCAGCTCGGACAGGGGTGACTACGAGCAGTACTTC | CASSSDRGDYEQYF
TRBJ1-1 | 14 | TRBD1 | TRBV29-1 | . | TGCAGCGTTGAAACTCGACAGGGGAACACTGAAGCTTTCTTT | CSVETRQGNTEAFF
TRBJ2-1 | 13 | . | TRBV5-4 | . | TGTGCCAGCAGCTTGGACAATTACAATGAGCAGTTCTTC | CASSLDNYNEQFF
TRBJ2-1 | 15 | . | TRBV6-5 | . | TGTGCCAGCATCTCCGTGGGTGGCTCCTACAATGAGCAGTTCTTC | CASISVGGSYNEQFF
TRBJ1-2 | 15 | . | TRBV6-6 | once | TGTGCCAGCAGTTTTCGTATGAATTGGCCCTATGGCTACACCTTC | CASSFRMNWPYGYTF
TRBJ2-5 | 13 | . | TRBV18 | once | TGTGCCAGCTCACAGGGGACACAAGAGACCCAGTACTTC | CASSQGTQETQYF
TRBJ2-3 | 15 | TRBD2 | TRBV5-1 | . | TGCGCCAGCAGCGACGGACTAGCGGCTGGAGATACGCAGTATTTT | CASSDGLAAGDTQYF
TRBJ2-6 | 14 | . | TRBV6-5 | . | TGTGCCAGCAGAGGGGGAGGTGGGGCCAACGTCCTGACTTTC | CASRGGGGANVLTF
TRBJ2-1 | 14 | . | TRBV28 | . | TGTGCCAGCATGGGACGGGGGCCACACAATGAGCAGTTCTTC | CASMGRGPHNEQFF